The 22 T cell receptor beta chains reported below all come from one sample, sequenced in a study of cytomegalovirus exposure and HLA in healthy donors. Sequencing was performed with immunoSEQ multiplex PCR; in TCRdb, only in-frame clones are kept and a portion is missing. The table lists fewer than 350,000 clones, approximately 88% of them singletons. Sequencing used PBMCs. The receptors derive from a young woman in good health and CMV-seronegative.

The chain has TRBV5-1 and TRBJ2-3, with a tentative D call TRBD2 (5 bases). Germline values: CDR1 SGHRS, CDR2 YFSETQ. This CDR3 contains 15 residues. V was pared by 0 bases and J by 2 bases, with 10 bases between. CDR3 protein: CASSLASYDTDTQYF. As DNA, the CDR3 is TGCGCCAGCAGCTTGGCTAGCTACGACACAGATACGCAGTATTTT.

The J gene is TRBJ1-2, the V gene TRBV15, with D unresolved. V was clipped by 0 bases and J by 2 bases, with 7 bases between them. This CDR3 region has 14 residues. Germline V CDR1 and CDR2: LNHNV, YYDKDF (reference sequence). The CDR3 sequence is CATSRDPINYGYTF. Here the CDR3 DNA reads TGTGCCACCAGCAGAGATCCAATCAACTATGGCTACACCTTC.

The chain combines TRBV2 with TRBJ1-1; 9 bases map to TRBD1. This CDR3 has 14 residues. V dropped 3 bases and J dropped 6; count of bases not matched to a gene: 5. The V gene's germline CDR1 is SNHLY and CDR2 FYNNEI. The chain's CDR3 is CASSEDRGYAEAFF. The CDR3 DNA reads TGTGCCAGCAGTGAGGACAGGGGCTACGCTGAAGCTTTCTTT. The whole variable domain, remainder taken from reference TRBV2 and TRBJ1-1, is EPEVTQTPSHQVTQMGQEVILRCVPISNHLYFYWYRQILGQKVEFLVSFYNNEISEKSEIFDDQFSVERPDGSNFTLKIRSTKLEDSAMYFCASSEDRGYAEAFFGQGTRLTVV.

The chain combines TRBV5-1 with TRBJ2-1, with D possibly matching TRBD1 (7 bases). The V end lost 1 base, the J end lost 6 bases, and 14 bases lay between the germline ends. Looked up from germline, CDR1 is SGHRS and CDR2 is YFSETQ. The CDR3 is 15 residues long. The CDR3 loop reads CASSLPGDRGNEQFF. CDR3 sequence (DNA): TGCGCCAGCAGCTTGCCGGGGGACAGAGGCAATGAGCAGTTCTTC.

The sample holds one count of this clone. The DNA for the CDR3 is TGTGCCAGCAGCCAATCCCCCGAGGGACAACAGCAGTACTTC. Amino acid sequence: CASSQSPEGQQQYF. V is TRBV4-2 and J is TRBJ2-7, with D tentatively TRBD1 (6 bases). The CDR3 loop spans 14 amino acids. CDR1 is LGHNA and CDR2 is YNFKEQ in the germline V gene. V was shortened by 2 bases and J by 8 bases, with 16 bases between the two germline ends.

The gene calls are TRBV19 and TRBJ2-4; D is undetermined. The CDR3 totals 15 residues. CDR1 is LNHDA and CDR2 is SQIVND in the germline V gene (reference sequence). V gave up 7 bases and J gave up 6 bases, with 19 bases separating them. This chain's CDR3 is CASTLTAQERNIQYF. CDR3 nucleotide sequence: TGTGCCAGTACCCTAACGGCGCAGGAACGAAACATTCAGTACTTC.

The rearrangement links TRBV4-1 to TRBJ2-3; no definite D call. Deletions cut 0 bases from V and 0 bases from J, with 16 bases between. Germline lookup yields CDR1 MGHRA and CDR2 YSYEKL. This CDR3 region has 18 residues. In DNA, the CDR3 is TGCGCCAGCAGCCAAGAAACCCAAACTCAACTTAGCACAGATACGCAGTATTTT. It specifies CASSQETQTQLSTDTQYF.

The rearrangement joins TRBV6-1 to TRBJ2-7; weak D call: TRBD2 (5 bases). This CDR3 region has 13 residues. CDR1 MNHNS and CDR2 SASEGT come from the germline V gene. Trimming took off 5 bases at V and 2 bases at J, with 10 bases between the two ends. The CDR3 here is CASSNDGTYEQYF. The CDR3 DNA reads TGTGCCAGCAGTAACGACGGGACCTACGAGCAGTACTTC.

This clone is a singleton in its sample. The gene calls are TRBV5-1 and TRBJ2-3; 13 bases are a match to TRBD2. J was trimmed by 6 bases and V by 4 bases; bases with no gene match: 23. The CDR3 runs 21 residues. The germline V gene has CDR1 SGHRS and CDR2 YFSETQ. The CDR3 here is CASSVGVGGWSTSGRGDTQYF. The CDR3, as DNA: TGCGCCAGCAGCGTCGGAGTTGGAGGATGGTCAACTAGCGGGAGGGGGGATACGCAGTATTTT.

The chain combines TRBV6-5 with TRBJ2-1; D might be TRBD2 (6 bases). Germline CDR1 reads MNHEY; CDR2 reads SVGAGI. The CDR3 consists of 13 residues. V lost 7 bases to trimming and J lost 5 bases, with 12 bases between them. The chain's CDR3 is CASTTGVNNEQFF. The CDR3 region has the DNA TGTGCCAGCACCACGGGAGTTAACAATGAGCAGTTCTTC.

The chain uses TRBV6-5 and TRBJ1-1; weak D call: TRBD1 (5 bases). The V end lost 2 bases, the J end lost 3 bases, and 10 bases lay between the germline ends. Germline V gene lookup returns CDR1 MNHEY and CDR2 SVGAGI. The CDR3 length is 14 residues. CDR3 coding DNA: TGTGCCAGCAGTTACGCGTCGGGGGACACTGAAGCTTTCTTT. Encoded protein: CASSYASGDTEAFF.

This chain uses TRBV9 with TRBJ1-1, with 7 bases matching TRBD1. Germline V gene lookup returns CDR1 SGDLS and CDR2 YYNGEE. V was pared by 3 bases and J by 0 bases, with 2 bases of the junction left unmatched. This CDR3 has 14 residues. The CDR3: CASSGTGVNTEAFF. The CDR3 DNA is TGTGCCAGCAGCGGAACAGGGGTGAACACTGAAGCTTTCTTT.

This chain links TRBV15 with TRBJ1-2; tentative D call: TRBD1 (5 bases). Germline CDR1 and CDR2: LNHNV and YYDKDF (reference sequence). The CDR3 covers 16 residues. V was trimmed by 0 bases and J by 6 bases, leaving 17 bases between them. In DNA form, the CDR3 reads TGTGCCACCAGCAGAGATCGGGGGAATTGGGCAAATGGCTACACCTTC. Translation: CATSRDRGNWANGYTF.

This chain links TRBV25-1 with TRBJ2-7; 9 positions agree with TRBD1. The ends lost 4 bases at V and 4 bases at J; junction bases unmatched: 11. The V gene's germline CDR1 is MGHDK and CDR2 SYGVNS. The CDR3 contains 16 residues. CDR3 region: CASSGINDRGRYEQYF. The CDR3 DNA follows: TGTGCCAGCAGTGGCATAAACGACAGGGGGAGGTACGAGCAGTACTTC.

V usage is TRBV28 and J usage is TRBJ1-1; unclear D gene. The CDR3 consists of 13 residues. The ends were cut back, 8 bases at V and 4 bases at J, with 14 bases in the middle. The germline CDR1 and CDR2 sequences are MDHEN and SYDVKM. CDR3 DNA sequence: TGTGCCAGCCTTCCCCCACATGTCACTGAAGCTTTCTTT. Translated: CASLPPHVTEAFF.

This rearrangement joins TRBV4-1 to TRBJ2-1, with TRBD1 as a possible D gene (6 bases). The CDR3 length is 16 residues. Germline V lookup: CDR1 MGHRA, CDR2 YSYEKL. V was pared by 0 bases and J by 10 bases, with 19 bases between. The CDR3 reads CASSQDSYEGEWEQFF. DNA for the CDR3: TGCGCCAGCAGCCAAGATTCCTATGAGGGGGAATGGGAGCAGTTCTTC.

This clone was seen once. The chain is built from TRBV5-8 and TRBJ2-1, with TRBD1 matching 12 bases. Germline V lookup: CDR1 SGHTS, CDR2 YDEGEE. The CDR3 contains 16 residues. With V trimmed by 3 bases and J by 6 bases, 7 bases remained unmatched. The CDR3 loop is CASSSTGTGGINEQFF. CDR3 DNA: TGTGCCAGCAGCTCGACCGGGACAGGGGGCATCAATGAGCAGTTCTTC.

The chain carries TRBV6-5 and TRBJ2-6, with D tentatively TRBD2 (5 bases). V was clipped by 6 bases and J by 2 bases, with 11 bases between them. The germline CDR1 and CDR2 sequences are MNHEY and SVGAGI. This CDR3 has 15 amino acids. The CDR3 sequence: CASSRNGAGANVLTF. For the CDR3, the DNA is TGTGCCAGCAGCCGAAACGGGGCTGGGGCCAACGTCCTGACTTTC.

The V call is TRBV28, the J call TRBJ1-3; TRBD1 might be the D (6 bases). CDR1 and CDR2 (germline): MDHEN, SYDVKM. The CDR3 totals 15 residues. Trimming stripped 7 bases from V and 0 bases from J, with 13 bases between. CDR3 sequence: CASIPGQSSGNTIYF. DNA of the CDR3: TGTGCCAGCATCCCAGGACAGTCCTCTGGAAACACCATATATTTT.

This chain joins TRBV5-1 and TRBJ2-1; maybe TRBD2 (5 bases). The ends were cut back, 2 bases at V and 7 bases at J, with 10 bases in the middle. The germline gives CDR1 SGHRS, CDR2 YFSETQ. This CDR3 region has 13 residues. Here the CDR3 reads CASSLTIANEQFF. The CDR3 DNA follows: TGCGCCAGCAGCTTAACGATAGCGAATGAGCAGTTCTTC.

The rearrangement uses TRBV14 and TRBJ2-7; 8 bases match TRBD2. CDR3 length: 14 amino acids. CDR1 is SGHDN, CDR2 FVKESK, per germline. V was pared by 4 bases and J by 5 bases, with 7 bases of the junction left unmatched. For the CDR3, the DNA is TGTGCCAGCAGCCCGGGACTAGTCACCCACGAGCAGTACTTC. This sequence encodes CASSPGLVTHEQYF.

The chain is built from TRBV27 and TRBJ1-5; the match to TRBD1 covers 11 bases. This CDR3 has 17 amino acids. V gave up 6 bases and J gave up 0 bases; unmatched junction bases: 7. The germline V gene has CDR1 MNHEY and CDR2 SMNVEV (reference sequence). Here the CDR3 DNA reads TGTGCCAGCAGCTTAACGGGGACAGGGGGTAGCAATCAGCCCCAGCATTTT. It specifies CASSLTGTGGSNQPQHF.